The next 32 T cell receptor beta chains were all read from a single sample in a study of spatial heterogeneity in lung cancer. Study observations and caveats: In tumors, expanded intratumoral alpha and beta TCR counts tracked mutation counts.

Time point in this sample: sample taken at primary tumor resection. From the 5' RACE reads, TCRdb called clonotypes with MiXCR, one entry per CDR3 protein. The sample includes about 100,000 distinct CDR3 sequences, about 4.6% of them seen just once. These receptors' targets are unknown. Sample: lung tumor tissue, taken at surgery. These receptors all come from a male donor with early-stage non-small cell lung cancer.

J is TRBJ2-5 and V is TRBV11-2; TRBD2 aligns across 7 bases. V lost 4 bases to trimming and J lost 2 bases; unmatched junction nucleotides: 13. The CDR3 sequence is 17 residues long. The germline V gene has CDR1 SGHAT and CDR2 FQNNGV. Here the CDR3 DNA reads TGTGCCAGCAGCTGGGACCTTCTAGCGGAGCAGCAAGAGACCCAGTACTTC. Its translation: CASSWDLLAEQQETQYF.

At least ten counts were recorded for this clonotype. The chain couples TRBV20-1 to TRBJ1-1; D gene uncertain. The CDR3 is made up of 16 amino acids. Trimming removed 3 bases from V and 4 bases from J, with 21 bases in between. Germline assignment: CDR1 DFQATT and CDR2 SNEGSKA (reference sequence). CDR3 bases: TGCAGTGCTAGTCCCCCTACACGCGCGCGGGGCACTGAAGCTTTCTTT. It is translated as CSASPPTRARGTEAFF.

The sample holds a few counts of this clonotype. J is TRBJ1-1 and V is TRBV6-6; D not certain. The CDR3 loop spans 11 amino acids. The V gene lost 3 bases and the J gene lost 6 bases, with 5 bases spanning the gap. The germline gives CDR1 MNHNY, CDR2 SVGAGI (reference sequence). In DNA, the CDR3 is TGTGCCAGCAGTTATCGGCCTGAAGCTTTCTTT. Translation: CASSYRPEAFF.

This clonotype occurred many times. The rearrangement joins TRBV5-1 to TRBJ1-6; TRBD1 matches 9 bases. The CDR3 has 18 residues. Trimming took 3 bases from V and 9 from J; bases not matched to a gene: 16. In germline, CDR1 is SGHRS, CDR2 YFSETQ. The CDR3 region is CASSSNSLGQGTGSPLHF. Written as DNA, the CDR3 is TGCGCCAGCAGCTCAAACTCTCTCGGACAGGGGACGGGTTCACCCCTCCACTTT.

This clonotype was found many times. V is TRBV12-3 or TRBV12-4 and J is TRBJ2-4; the D gene is possibly TRBD1 (5 bases). The CDR3 is 17 residues long. Trimming removed 0 bases at V and 0 bases at J, with 12 bases between. The CDR3 DNA is TGTGCCAGCAGTTTAGCGCGGCAGGGCTTAGCCAAAAACATTCAGTACTTC. This codes for CASSLARQGLAKNIQYF.

This clonotype has at least ten counts. This chain links TRBV5-1 with TRBJ2-3, with a weak D call TRBD1 (5 bases). The germline V gene has CDR1 SGHRS and CDR2 YFSETQ. The ends were cut back, 0 bases at V and 3 bases at J, with 5 bases in the middle. The CDR3 contains 13 residues. Written as DNA, the CDR3 is TGCGCCAGCAGCTTGGGGACAACAGATACGCAGTATTTT. This translates into CASSLGTTDTQYF.

V is TRBV20-1 and J is TRBJ1-4; 7 bases fit TRBD1. The CDR3 has 15 amino acids. After removal of 0 bases from V and 7 bases from J, the junction contained 8 bases not matched to a gene. Germline V CDR1 and CDR2: DFQATT, SNEGSKA (reference sequence). The CDR3 DNA follows: TGCAGTGCTAGAGACCCTACAGGGGACGGTGAAAAACTGTTTTTT. It specifies CSARDPTGDGEKLFF.

This clonotype was observed at least ten times. The chain couples TRBV29-1 to TRBJ2-3, with a weak D call TRBD2 (6 bases). Germline V gene lookup returns CDR1 SQVTM and CDR2 ANQGSEA. CDR3 length: 13 amino acids. Trimming removed 1 base from V and 4 bases from J, with 9 bases in between. The CDR3 region has the DNA TGCAGCGTTGAAGTACTAGCTCCAGATACGCAGTATTTT. This translates into CSVEVLAPDTQYF.

Many counts were recorded for this clonotype. V and J are TRBV27 and TRBJ2-3; tentatively, D is TRBD2 (6 bases). V was trimmed by 3 bases and J by 4 bases, leaving 8 bases between them. Germline CDR1 reads MNHEY; CDR2 reads SMNVEV (reference sequence). The CDR3 extends over 13 amino acids. The CDR3 DNA follows: TGTGCCAGCAGTTTCCGGGAGTCAGATACGCAGTATTTT. Its protein is CASSFRESDTQYF.

This clonotype was seen ten or more times. The chain uses TRBV2 and TRBJ2-7; D perhaps matches TRBD1 (5 bases). This CDR3 contains 14 residues. V lost 6 bases, J lost 7 bases, and 19 bases lay in between. The germline gives CDR1 SNHLY, CDR2 FYNNEI. This CDR3 is CASRARQSWPEQYF. In nucleotides, the CDR3 is TGTGCCAGCAGGGCTAGACAGTCCTGGCCGGAGCAGTACTTC. Full variable domain (missing parts from reference TRBV2 and TRBJ2-7): EPEVTQTPSHQVTQMGQEVILRCVPISNHLYFYWYRQILGQKVEFLVSFYNNEISEKSEIFDDQFSVERPDGSNFTLKIRSTKLEDSAMYFCASRARQSWPEQYFGPGTRLTVT.

This clonotype was seen repeatedly, ten times or more. J is TRBJ2-5 and V is TRBV11-1; TRBD1 aligns across 9 bases. This CDR3 is 17 amino acids long. V shed 5 bases and J 5 bases; nucleotides not matched to a gene: 15. Germline loops: CDR1 SGHAT, CDR2 FQDESV (reference sequence). CDR3 in amino acids: CASSLSGHGDREETQYF. CDR3 DNA: TGTGCCAGCAGCCTTTCGGGGCACGGGGACAGGGAGGAGACCCAGTACTTC.

This clonotype was seen a handful of times. The genes are TRBV7-9 and TRBJ1-3; D is unresolved. Trimming took off 5 bases at V and 4 bases at J, with 12 bases between the two ends. Germline assignment: CDR1 SEHNR and CDR2 FQNEAQ (reference sequence). This CDR3 has 14 residues. CDR3 sequence reads: CASSPRRGGNTIYF. CDR3 nucleotides: TGTGCCAGCAGCCCCCGGCGGGGAGGAAACACCATATATTTT.

This clonotype came up many times. The J gene is TRBJ2-5, the V gene TRBV6-1; 7 bases match TRBD1. CDR3 length: 14 residues. V was pared by 1 base and J by 3 bases, with 2 bases of the junction left unmatched. In germline, CDR1 is MNHNS, CDR2 SASEGT. The CDR3 nucleotides read TGTGCCAGCAGTGAAGGCGGACAGGAAGAGACCCAGTACTTC. This gives the protein CASSEGGQEETQYF.

This clonotype was counted at least ten times. This chain joins TRBV7-2 and TRBJ2-1, with D perhaps TRBD1 (6 bases). Looked up from germline, CDR1 is SGHTA and CDR2 is FQGNSA. This CDR3 has 13 amino acids. Deletions cut 5 bases from V and 8 bases from J, with 13 bases between. CDR3 loop: CASSPDRFYEQFF. CDR3 nucleotide sequence: TGTGCCAGCAGCCCCGACAGGTTTTATGAGCAGTTCTTC.

The sample holds a few counts of this clonotype. At one end, the junction sequence differs from germline, possibly due to a read error. The chain employs TRBV7-7 and TRBJ2-2, with 8 bases identical to TRBD2. In germline, CDR1 is SSHAT, CDR2 FNYEAQ (reference sequence). This CDR3 contains 13 residues. The CDR3 sequence: CVSSGGNTGELFF. Written as DNA, the CDR3 is TGTGTCAGCAGCGGGGGGAACACCGGGGAGCTGTTTTTT.

This clonotype showed up many times. The gene calls are TRBV7-2 and TRBJ1-5, with D uncertain. This CDR3 contains 15 residues. The V gene's germline CDR1 is SGHTA and CDR2 FQGNSA. Deletions cut 6 bases from V and 1 base from J, with 13 bases between. This CDR3 is CASRPWSGSNQPQHF. The CDR3 DNA reads as TGTGCCAGCAGACCGTGGAGTGGAAGCAATCAGCCCCAGCATTTT. Full variable domain (remainder filled in from reference TRBV7-2 and TRBJ1-5): GAGVSQSPSNKVTEKGKDVELRCDPISGHTALYWYRQSLGQGLEFLIYFQGNSAPDKSGLPSDRFSAERTGGSVSTLTIQRTQQEDSAVYLCASRPWSGSNQPQHFGDGTRLSIL.

This clonotype was counted between two and nine times. The rearrangement uses TRBV5-1 and TRBJ1-1; D unresolved. Germline CDR1 and CDR2: SGHRS and YFSETQ. Trimming took off 0 bases at V and 1 base at J, with 7 bases between the two ends. This CDR3 spans 14 amino acids. The CDR3 bases are TGCGCCAGCAGCTTGGAACAGCCGAACACTGAAGCTTTCTTT. Translated: CASSLEQPNTEAFF.

Ten or more counts support this clonotype. The chain couples TRBV11-2 to TRBJ2-5; TRBD2 aligns across 8 bases. Germline CDR1 and CDR2: SGHAT and FQNNGV. The CDR3 extends over 20 amino acids. J gave up 0 bases and V 4 bases, and 19 bases lay outside the gene matches. The CDR3 DNA reads as TGTGCCAGCAGCTCCTCTTTCGGGCAACTAGCGGAAGAGCACCAAGAGACCCAGTACTTC. Translated, it gives CASSSSFGQLAEEHQETQYF. Full variable domain (missing parts from reference TRBV11-2 and TRBJ2-5): EAGVAQSPRYKIIEKRQSVAFWCNPISGHATLYWYQQILGQGPKLLIQFQNNGVVDDSQLPKDRFSAERLKGVDSTLKIQPAKLEDSAVYLCASSSSFGQLAEEHQETQYFGPGTRLLVL.

The table lists this clonotype with many counts. The V and J genes are TRBV5-1 and TRBJ2-2; maybe TRBD2 (6 bases). Germline CDR1 and CDR2: SGHRS and YFSETQ. Trimming removed 0 bases from V and 4 bases from J, with 10 bases in between. The CDR3 has 15 residues. The CDR3 reads CASSLEVGGTGELFF. CDR3 coding DNA: TGCGCCAGCAGCTTGGAGGTGGGAGGCACCGGGGAGCTGTTTTTT. The whole variable domain, filled in from reference TRBV5-1 and TRBJ2-2, reads KAGVTQTPRYLIKTRGQQVTLSCSPISGHRSVSWYQQTPGQGLQFLFEYFSETQRNKGNFPGRFSGRQFSNSRSEMNVSTLELGDSALYLCASSLEVGGTGELFFGEGSRLTVL.

This clonotype was observed many times. The V and J genes are TRBV20-1 and TRBJ1-2, with 9 bases lining up with TRBD1. Looked up from germline, CDR1 is DFQATT and CDR2 is SNEGSKA (reference sequence). The CDR3 contains 15 residues. V dropped 0 bases and J dropped 2; count of bases not matched to a gene: 4. The CDR3 DNA sequence: TGCAGTGCTAGAGATGACAGGGGGTACAACTATGGCTACACCTTC. Translating gives CSARDDRGYNYGYTF.

In this sample, this clonotype turned up many times. This chain joins TRBV28 and TRBJ1-5; 9 bases line up with TRBD1. After removal of 5 bases from V and 7 bases from J, the junction contained 12 bases not matched to a gene. CDR1 and CDR2 from the germline V gene are MDHEN and SYDVKM. CDR3 length equals 16 residues. The CDR3: CASSPRHTGGGQPQHF. CDR3 sequence (DNA): TGTGCCAGCAGTCCTCGACATACAGGGGGCGGACAGCCCCAGCATTTT.

Many counts were recorded for this clonotype. The V and J genes are TRBV28 and TRBJ2-7; 7 bases map to TRBD1. The CDR3 has 14 amino acids. Trimming cost V 5 bases and J 4 bases; bases outside gene matches: 8. Germline V lookup: CDR1 MDHEN, CDR2 SYDVKM. The CDR3, as DNA: TGTGCCAGCAGTCCGACAGGGATAGGGTACGAGCAGTACTTC. Residues: CASSPTGIGYEQYF.

This clonotype has a count of ten or more. The V gene is TRBV6-2 or TRBV6-3, the J gene TRBJ1-3; the D is unclear. Trimming stripped 4 bases from V and 0 bases from J, with 10 bases between. Germline CDR1 is MNHEY and CDR2 is SVGEGT. The CDR3 totals 15 residues. CDR3 coding DNA: TGTGCCAGCAGTTGGAACGCCGGCTCTGGAAACACCATATATTTT. This codes for CASSWNAGSGNTIYF.

This clonotype was found many times. The V and J genes are TRBV20-1 and TRBJ1-6; TRBD1 agrees at 8 bases. CDR3 length equals 14 residues. With 6 bases clipped from V and 5 bases from J, the junction kept 6 bases outside the gene matches. Germline V gene sequence: CDR1 DFQATT, CDR2 SNEGSKA (reference sequence). The CDR3 region has the DNA TGCAGTGCAGAAAACAGGGGGAATAATTCACCCCTCCACTTT. Translated, it gives CSAENRGNNSPLHF.

Note on this clonotype: A clone one base away is much larger, so this may be a read error. V usage is TRBV4-2 and J usage is TRBJ2-7; D gene ambiguous. The CDR3 is 14 amino acids. Germline CDR1 is LGHNA and CDR2 is YNFKEQ. The CDR3 DNA reads TGTGCCAGCAGCCAAGGGTCCAGTTCCTGCGAGCAGTACTTC. It codes for CASSQGSSSCEQYF.

There are many counts of this clonotype. This rearrangement joins TRBV10-3 to TRBJ2-3; 7 bases are a match to TRBD2. V shed 3 bases, J shed 1 base, and the junction held 4 bases outside the gene matches. Germline CDR1 reads ENHRY; CDR2 reads SYGVKD. This CDR3 contains 15 residues. This chain's CDR3 is CAISEERDGTDTQYF. The CDR3 DNA sequence: TGTGCCATCAGTGAAGAGCGGGATGGCACAGATACGCAGTATTTT.

This clonotype was recorded many times. The chain has TRBV15 and TRBJ2-1; no reliable D call. Germline values: CDR1 LNHNV, CDR2 YYDKDF (reference sequence). The CDR3 contains 12 residues. The V gene lost 0 bases and the J gene lost 12 bases, with 9 bases spanning the gap. In DNA, the CDR3 is TGTGCCACCAGCAGAGACCTACGTGGGCAGTTCTTC. Protein: CATSRDLRGQFF.

This clonotype was counted many times. The junction differs from germline at one of its ends, possibly a read error. The rearrangement uses TRBV2 and TRBJ1-2; no clear D gene. The CDR3 covers 13 residues. CDR1 is SNHLY, CDR2 FYNNEI, per germline. CDR3 sequence reads: CASNTFSTTGFTF. CDR3 DNA: TGTGCCAGCAACACCTTTTCAACTACCGGCTTCACCTTC.

This clonotype was found many times. The chain employs TRBV7-9 and TRBJ2-1; 15 nucleotides line up with TRBD2. CDR3 length: 15 amino acids. In germline, CDR1 is SEHNR, CDR2 FQNEAQ (reference sequence). Trimming cost V 5 bases and J 8 bases; bases outside gene matches: 4. CDR3 in amino acids: CASSRTSGRVHEQFF. The CDR3 DNA is TGTGCCAGCAGCCGGACTAGCGGGAGGGTACATGAGCAGTTCTTC. Together with reference TRBV7-9 and TRBJ2-1, the CDR3 gives the full variable domain: DTGVSQNPRHKITKRGQNVTFRCDPISEHNRLYWYRQTLGQGPEFLTYFQNEAQLEKSRLLSDRFSAERPKGSFSTLEIQRTEQGDSAMYLCASSRTSGRVHEQFFGPGTRLTVL.

This clonotype was counted ten times or more. In DNA form, the CDR3 reads TGCGCCAGCAGCCAAGAAAGGGTAATGTACAATGAGCAGTTCTTC. Protein sequence: CASSQERVMYNEQFF. The rearrangement uses TRBV4-1 and TRBJ2-1; D gene unclear. CDR1 MGHRA and CDR2 YSYEKL come from the germline V gene. The ends were cut back, 0 bases at V and 4 bases at J, with 10 bases in the middle. The length of the CDR3 is 15 residues.

This clonotype was seen at least ten times. V is TRBV11-2 and J is TRBJ2-1; TRBD2 matches 7 bases. The CDR3 has 14 residues. J lost 8 bases, V lost 3 bases, and 7 bases had no gene match. Germline V lookup: CDR1 SGHAT, CDR2 FQNNGV. CDR3 sequence (DNA): TGTGCCAGCAGCTTCTTAGGGCTAGCGGATGAGCAGTTCTTC. This codes for CASSFLGLADEQFF. The full variable domain, its missing parts supplied by reference TRBV11-2 and TRBJ2-1, is EAGVAQSPRYKIIEKRQSVAFWCNPISGHATLYWYQQILGQGPKLLIQFQNNGVVDDSQLPKDRFSAERLKGVDSTLKIQPAKLEDSAVYLCASSFLGLADEQFFGPGTRLTVL.

This clonotype was picked up many times. The chain carries TRBV12-5 and TRBJ1-2, with D unclear. Trimming left V 7 bases short and J 4 bases short, with 16 bases between. This CDR3 contains 14 residues. In germline, CDR1 is LGHNT, CDR2 FRNRAP. Here the CDR3 reads CASAPGDSLYGYTF. DNA of the CDR3: TGTGCTAGTGCCCCCGGGGATAGTCTCTATGGCTACACCTTC.